The 25 T cell receptor beta chains below all came from one sample that was sequenced in a study of shared clonotypes between healthy human individuals (dated by TCRdb to the early 2020s). Library prep was done by the immunoSEQ multiplex PCR assay. TCRdb retrieved this table from immuneACCESS and kept in-frame rearrangements only. Not all clones are present; in checked studies, unresolved V genes account for under half, and no reason is known for the remainder. The sample data list 2,500,000 or so clones, and 80% to 95% of these were observed just once. Clones ranked in the top ten supply about 0.39% of the sample. Sequencing was done on a sample of naive CD4+ T cells from PBMCs. Taken with the paper, the label for cell subset or site translates to: CD45RA+ positively selected. The receptor set was obtained from a man in his late teens or twenties in good health. Some clones in this sample may be carry-over from other donors' samples.

DNA of the CDR3: TGTGCCAGCAGTCAAAGACGGGACAGGTTCTACGAGCAGTACTTC. This translates into CASSQRRDRFYEQYF. The chain recombines TRBV27 with TRBJ2-7, with 8 bases identical to TRBD1. The CDR3 sequence is 15 residues long. Germline CDR1 MNHEY, CDR2 SMNVEV (reference sequence). Trimming removed 5 bases from V and 3 bases from J; junction bases left unmatched: 9.

The chain combines TRBV11-2 with TRBJ2-7, with TRBD2 as a possible D gene (6 bases). In germline, CDR1 is SGHAT, CDR2 FQNNGV. The CDR3 is 17 amino acids. Trimming left V 2 bases short and J 0 bases short, with 17 bases between. The CDR3: CASSLIGVSGSSYEQYF. Here the CDR3 DNA reads TGTGCCAGCAGCTTAATAGGAGTTAGCGGATCCTCCTACGAGCAGTACTTC.

The V and J genes are TRBV5-1 and TRBJ1-2; 7 nucleotides line up with TRBD1. Germline values: CDR1 SGHRS, CDR2 YFSETQ. There are 13 residues in the CDR3. Germline trimming cut 4 bases from V and 4 bases from J; bases unmatched to any gene: 4. In DNA form, the CDR3 reads TGCGCCAGCAGCGAGGGACAGTTCTATGGCTACACCTTC. This sequence encodes CASSEGQFYGYTF.

Regarding this clone: Other DNA sequences of this sample code for an identical CDR3. This sequence joins TRBV5-1 and TRBJ1-1; D may be TRBD1 (5 bases). Germline-derived CDR1 and CDR2 are SGHRS and YFSETQ. The CDR3 contains 15 residues. V was shortened by 3 bases and J by 2 bases, with 14 bases between the two germline ends. In nucleotides, the CDR3 is TGCGCCAGCAGCTGGGGCCAGGGCGGCAACACTGAAGCTTTCTTT. Its translation is CASSWGQGGNTEAFF.

The chain joins TRBV5-6 to TRBJ1-4; D perhaps matches TRBD1 (5 bases). CDR1 SGHDT and CDR2 YYEEEE come from the germline V gene. Trimming shortened V by 1 base and J by 5 bases, and 9 bases separated the two germline ends. The CDR3 has 14 amino acids. The CDR3 is CASSLTGRNEKLFF. The CDR3 bases are TGTGCCAGCAGCTTGACGGGGCGGAATGAAAAACTGTTTTTT.

Remarks on this clone: Within the sample, other DNA sequences also encode this same CDR3. This chain links TRBV9 with TRBJ1-3; D unclear. Trimming pared 0 bases from V and 4 bases from J, leaving 11 bases between. The CDR3 contains 15 residues. CDR1 is SGDLS, CDR2 YYNGEE, per germline. The chain's CDR3 is CASSVGGFSGNTIYF. CDR3 in DNA: TGTGCCAGCAGCGTAGGCGGGTTTTCAGGAAACACCATATATTTT.

Comment on this clone: The same CDR3 is also encoded by other DNA sequences in this sample. V gene TRBV10-3 combines with J gene TRBJ1-5; D unclear. The CDR3 has 13 residues. Trimming removed 6 bases at V and 0 bases at J, with 6 bases between. Germline V CDR1 and CDR2: ENHRY, SYGVKD. The CDR3 sequence: CAIRSNSNQPQHF. Here the CDR3 DNA reads TGTGCCATCAGAAGTAATAGCAATCAGCCCCAGCATTTT.

The chain couples TRBV15 to TRBJ1-3; 7 positions agree with TRBD1. V was clipped by 5 bases and J by 0 bases; unmatched bases: 4. The CDR3 contains 15 residues. In germline, CDR1 is LNHNV, CDR2 YYDKDF (reference sequence). Here the CDR3 DNA reads TGTGCCACCAGCGTAGACAGGGTCTCTGGAAACACCATATATTTT. Translated: CATSVDRVSGNTIYF.

J is TRBJ2-4 and V is TRBV18; 9 bases match TRBD1. There are 14 residues in the CDR3. V gave up 3 bases and J gave up 9 bases; unmatched junction bases: 6. Germline-derived CDR1 and CDR2 are KGHSH and LQKENI. The CDR3 DNA sequence: TGTGCCAGCTCACCCGACAGGGGGAGAGGCATTCAGTACTTC. Its translation: CASSPDRGRGIQYF.

The genes are TRBV6-1 and TRBJ2-1, with TRBD1 as a possible D gene (6 bases). This CDR3 region has 15 residues. Germline lookup yields CDR1 MNHNS and CDR2 SASEGT. V was trimmed by 3 bases and J by 1 base, leaving 10 bases between them. CDR3: CASSERQESYNEQFF. In DNA, the CDR3 is TGTGCCAGCAGTGAGAGACAGGAATCCTACAATGAGCAGTTCTTC.

In this sample, this clone turned up once. The chain has TRBV6-1 and TRBJ1-1; 7 bases line up with TRBD1. The V gene's germline CDR1 is MNHNS and CDR2 SASEGT. The CDR3 has 16 amino acids. V lost 4 bases, J lost 6 bases, and 14 bases stayed unmatched. CDR3 in amino acids: CASSVIPGQLVAEAFF. The DNA for the CDR3 is TGTGCCAGCAGTGTGATTCCGGGACAGCTTGTCGCTGAAGCTTTCTTT.

V and J are TRBV7-8 and TRBJ1-2; unclear D gene. Germline V lookup: CDR1 SGHVS, CDR2 FQNEAQ. The length of the CDR3 is 15 residues. The V end was cut by 2 bases, the J end by 5 bases, with 15 bases between. The CDR3 reads CASSLTSGLGYGYTF. The CDR3 DNA reads as TGTGCCAGCAGCTTAACGTCTGGGTTAGGGTATGGCTACACCTTC.

This clone was seen a few times. The chain recombines TRBV7-3 with TRBJ1-2; D not resolved. The CDR3 length is 13 residues. Germline V CDR1 and CDR2: SGHTA, FQGTGA. V lost 5 bases and J lost 4, with 11 bases in between. CDR3 nucleotides: TGTGCCAGCAGCCCTGACGGGTTCTATGGCTACACCTTC. Amino acids: CASSPDGFYGYTF.

The chain joins TRBV9 to TRBJ2-2, with 7 bases identical to TRBD1. The germline CDR1 and CDR2 sequences are SGDLS and YYNGEE. Losses at the gene ends were 4 bases for V and 1 base for J; bases not matched to a gene: 4. CDR3 size: 15 residues. The CDR3 DNA is TGTGCCAGCAGCCCCGGGACAGAGAACACCGGGGAGCTGTTTTTT. It translates to CASSPGTENTGELFF.

Comment on this clone: A much larger clone differs from this one at a single base, so this may be a read error. This chain links TRBV5-4 with TRBJ2-5; D is ambiguous. Germline assignment: CDR1 SGHNT and CDR2 YYREEE (reference sequence). The CDR3 has 11 amino acids. V was pared by 4 bases and J by 3 bases, with 4 bases between. As DNA, the CDR3 is TGTGCCAGCAGCGTAGAAGAGACCCAGTACTTC. It codes for CASSVEETQYF.

The chain employs TRBV4-1 and TRBJ2-2; 9 positions match TRBD1. Trimming cost V 0 bases and J 8 bases; bases outside gene matches: 22. CDR1 and CDR2 from the germline V gene are MGHRA and YSYEKL. This CDR3 region has 21 residues. CDR3 nucleotide sequence: TGCGCCAGCAGCCAAGATCTGATCGGGACAGGGCCCTCAAAGCGGGGTGGGGAGCTGTTTTTT. It translates to CASSQDLIGTGPSKRGGELFF.

V and J are TRBV11-2 and TRBJ2-7; TRBD1 agrees at 7 bases. With 4 bases clipped from V and 2 bases from J, the junction kept 8 bases outside the gene matches. The germline CDR1 and CDR2 sequences are SGHAT and FQNNGV. This CDR3 spans 15 amino acids. CDR3 sequence (DNA): TGTGCCAGCAGCTCAACCGGGACAGTCCCCTACGAGCAGTACTTC. As protein: CASSSTGTVPYEQYF. The full variable domain, completed using reference TRBV11-2 and TRBJ2-7, is EAGVAQSPRYKIIEKRQSVAFWCNPISGHATLYWYQQILGQGPKLLIQFQNNGVVDDSQLPKDRFSAERLKGVDSTLKIQPAKLEDSAVYLCASSSTGTVPYEQYFGPGTRLTVT.

V gene TRBV6-6 combines with J gene TRBJ2-7, with TRBD2 matching 9 bases. Germline V lookup: CDR1 MNHNY, CDR2 SVGAGI (reference sequence). The ends lost 6 bases at V and 1 base at J; junction bases unmatched: 7. The CDR3 is made up of 15 amino acids. CDR3 loop: CASSSGLAPSYEQYF. Here the CDR3 DNA reads TGTGCCAGCAGCTCTGGACTAGCGCCTTCCTACGAGCAGTACTTC.

The J gene is TRBJ1-5, the V gene TRBV19; tentative D call: TRBD1 (6 bases). Germline values: CDR1 LNHDA, CDR2 SQIVND (reference sequence). Deletions cut 5 bases from V and 3 bases from J, with 11 bases between. The CDR3 spans 14 residues. Here the CDR3 DNA reads TGTGCCAGTAGTTTGGACAGCGTCAATCAGCCCCAGCATTTT. Its protein is CASSLDSVNQPQHF.

Here the CDR3 reads CASSPASSSSYNEQFF. The CDR3 DNA sequence: TGTGCCAGCTCACCTGCGTCTTCTAGCTCCTACAATGAGCAGTTCTTC. This sequence joins TRBV18 and TRBJ2-1; no clear D gene. The length of the CDR3 is 16 residues. Trimming took off 3 bases at V and 0 bases at J, with 12 bases between the two ends. CDR1 and CDR2 (germline): KGHSH, LQKENI.

This chain links TRBV5-1 with TRBJ2-3; TRBD2 matches at 9 bases. The length of the CDR3 is 15 residues. J gave up 6 bases and V 3 bases, and 8 bases lay outside the gene matches. Per the germline V gene, CDR1 is SGHRS and CDR2 is YFSETQ. DNA for the CDR3: TGCGCCAGCAGCTCCTCGACTAGCGGTGGGGATACGCAGTATTTT. Its translation is CASSSSTSGGDTQYF.

The chain has TRBV28 and TRBJ1-5; D is unclear. The length of the CDR3 is 18 residues. Germline V gives CDR1 MDHEN, CDR2 SYDVKM. V shed 1 base and J shed 3 bases, with 19 bases lying between them. CDR3 residues: CASSLLGGGGSFNQPQHF. The CDR3, as DNA: TGTGCCAGCAGTTTATTGGGCGGCGGAGGCTCTTTCAATCAGCCCCAGCATTTT.

In regard to this clone: Different DNA sequences within this sample yield the same CDR3. This chain links TRBV28 with TRBJ1-2; unclear D gene. Trimming took off 5 bases at V and 4 bases at J, with 14 bases between the two ends. Germline V CDR1 and CDR2: MDHEN, SYDVKM. The CDR3 sequence is 14 residues long. In nucleotides, the CDR3 is TGTGCCAGCAGTCCCCCCCCGGGAGGCTATGGCTACACCTTC. Amino acids: CASSPPPGGYGYTF.

V gene TRBV7-9 combines with J gene TRBJ1-2, with a weak D call TRBD1 (5 bases). This CDR3 has 14 residues. Germline V gives CDR1 SEHNR, CDR2 FQNEAQ (reference sequence). V lost 1 base and J 2 bases, leaving 8 bases between the germline ends. CDR3 sequence: CASSLEKGNYGYTF. CDR3 DNA: TGTGCCAGCAGCTTAGAAAAGGGGAACTATGGCTACACCTTC.

This chain joins TRBV9 and TRBJ2-3; D is possibly TRBD2 (6 bases). CDR1 SGDLS and CDR2 YYNGEE come from the germline V gene. Trimming pared 0 bases from V and 10 bases from J, leaving 21 bases between. The CDR3 has 16 amino acids. CDR3 sequence reads: CASSVVPGDPPVAQYF. The DNA of the CDR3 is TGTGCCAGCAGCGTAGTTCCGGGGGACCCCCCGGTGGCGCAGTATTTT.